One T cell receptor (beta chain) is described in this entry. Its cognate antigen has yet to be identified. Base qualities are not at hand, and no much larger clone is one base apart. The CDR3, from cysteine to phenylalanine, totals 15 residues. The kept DNA is CDR3 alone, 45 bases in frame from the first base. V is shortened by 5 bases, J by 6 bases, and the region joining them spans 16 bases. Taken from the germline V gene, the CDR1 and CDR2 loops are SGHTA and FQGTGA. This specimen comes from a study of control samples from healthy donors and cancer patients (dated by TCRdb to the early 2020s). Library preparation used the immunoSEQ multiplex PCR assay. TCRdb mirrors the immuneACCESS table, restricted to in-frame sequences. Some clones are absent from its copies; in checked studies, under half trace to an unresolved V gene, and the reason for the others is unknown. This sample has about 70,000 clones in its table, and roughly 84% of those were observed once. Approximately 30% of the sample goes to the ten largest clones.

The sequenced sample was blood. The receptor's source is a man aged 45-60 years in good health. Rearrangement joined TRBV7-3 to TRBJ2-2; the D gene is unclear. The CDR3 amino acid sequence is: CASSPSAVDPGELFF. The sequenced DNA is TGTGCCAGCAGCCCATCTGCCGTGGACCCCGGGGAGCTGTTTTTT.